This TCR beta chain was observed in a study of OX40 agonist ivuxolimab in advanced cancers. Overall study results and limits: Low normalized clonal expansion also occurred in some nonresponding patients.

V shed 6 bases and J 2 bases; nucleotides not matched to a gene: 6. There are 13 residues in the CDR3. Germline V gene sequence: CDR1 GTSNPN, CDR2 SVGIG (reference sequence). Concerning this clone: The antigen remains unidentified.

Using immunoSEQ multiplex PCR, the repertoire was profiled, and TCRdb retains in-frame clones only, with some absent. This table holds under 75,000 clones, around 84% found once. The origin of this receptor is an adult with an advanced solid tumor such as melanoma, head and neck, liver or kidney cancer. The V gene is TRBV30, the J gene TRBJ2-7; 8 bases line up with TRBD1. The source was CD4+ or CD8+ T cells sorted from blood, collected in a trial of the OX40 agonist ivuxolimab. The CDR3 DNA is TGTGCCTGCCAGGGGGCAGTTACCTACGAGCAGTACTTC. It translates to CACQGAVTYEQYF.